This TCR beta chain was identified in a study of neoadjuvant anti-PD-1 for oral cavity cancer (dated by TCRdb to about 2021). Regarding the research as a whole: Before undergoing curative-intent surgical resection, most patients got three to four biweekly nivolumab doses at 3 mg/kg. For patients who did not progress, a fourth nivolumab dose was given around day 43, followed by definitive surgical resection on days 50-56. Responders were defined as patients with complete response, partial response or stable disease by RECIST 1.1; non-responders were defined as patients with progression. The parent correlative cohort included roughly 12 patients, with an approximately 33% response rate. Here is what the overall study found, with its caveats: Only a few patients per response group were included in the TCR analyses, and larger cohorts for validation were called for by the authors. Higher pretreatment blood Treg/Th17 ratios correlated with higher pretreatment blood TCRbeta clonality and lower post-treatment tumor TCRbeta clonality. Within PBMCs, T cell clonality (Gini index) was significantly higher in non-responders than responders after neoadjuvant nivolumab.

For deep sequencing, each PBMC sample was run in six replicates, with libraries mostly built from about 0.45 ug of input genomic DNA. The immunoSEQ hsTCRbeta kit was used to prepare TCRbeta libraries, following the manufacturer's instructions. The completed libraries were mixed into a single pool at 3 nM, then sequenced with an Illumina NovaSeq 6000 S4 flow cell. Per the source publication's procedure: Raw data preprocessing and quality control were performed with the immunoSEQ Analyzer. The analysis was limited to productive rearrangements, and each clonotype was defined by a unique CDR3 amino acid sequence. Repertoire clonality was estimated as the Gini-Simpson index, which was computed with the R package tcR. Gini indices were compared with Student's t test, and associations with tumor size change were assessed by Pearson correlation. This immuneACCESS table, as held by TCRdb, lists in-frame sequences with V and J called but not all clones. Of the missing ones, under half trace to an unresolved V gene in checked studies; the others have no known cause. V and J calls and clone size are as listed in that table; D and trimming were resolved from the DNA. Present in this sample are some 17,000 clones, about 64% of which were seen just once. The biggest ten clones account for approximately 3% of the sample.

This clone was detected a few times. The clone's antigen remains unknown. No much larger clone is present one base from it, and per-base qualities are unavailable. The intended sense of this specimen's time point label: before neoadjuvant nivolumab. None of the patients had received prior systemic or radiation treatment, and all were newly diagnosed with stage II-IVA oral cavity squamous cell carcinoma. Everyone in the cohort had locally advanced, HPV-negative oral cavity squamous cell carcinoma. Peripheral blood mononuclear cells were analyzed directly, without maintenance or expansion in culture. The samples were drawn from a longitudinal correlative study tied to a single-arm phase II trial testing neoadjuvant nivolumab in oral cavity squamous cell carcinoma. Subject-matched pre- and post-treatment PBMCs and tumors from three responders and three non-responders underwent genomic DNA-based TCRbeta sequencing. Peripheral blood mononuclear cells were drawn once before nivolumab treatment and a second time after treatment, when surgery took place. The Maxwell RSC DNA from Cells kit was used to isolate genomic DNA from PBMCs.

Spanning cysteine to phenylalanine, the CDR3 consists of 13 amino acids. Just the 39-base CDR3 DNA is kept, in frame starting at base 1. At the junction V is shortened by 6 bases and J by 6 bases, with 12 bases in between. CDR1 and CDR2, per the germline V gene (reference sequence), are MNHEY and SMNVEV. The TCR comes from a person aged 35 to 85 with oral cavity squamous cell carcinoma. This material consisted of PBMCs, taken before nivolumab (anti-PD-1) treatment. This receptor chain uses TRBV27 and TRBJ2-1, with a weak D call of TRBD2 (6 bases match). The CDR3 is CASSRETSNEQFF. The bases read TGTGCCAGCAGCCGGGAGACTTCCAATGAGCAGTTCTTC.